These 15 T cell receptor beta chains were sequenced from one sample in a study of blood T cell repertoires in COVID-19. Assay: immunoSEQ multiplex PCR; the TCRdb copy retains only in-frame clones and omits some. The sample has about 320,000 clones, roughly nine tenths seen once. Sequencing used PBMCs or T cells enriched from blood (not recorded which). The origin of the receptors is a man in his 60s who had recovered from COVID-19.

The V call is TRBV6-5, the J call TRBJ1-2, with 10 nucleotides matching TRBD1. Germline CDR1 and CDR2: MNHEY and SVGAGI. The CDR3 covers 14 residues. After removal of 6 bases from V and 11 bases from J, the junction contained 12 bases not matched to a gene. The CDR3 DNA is TGTGCCAGCAGCCCATTCCGGGACAGGGGTGCTTACACCTTC. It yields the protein CASSPFRDRGAYTF.

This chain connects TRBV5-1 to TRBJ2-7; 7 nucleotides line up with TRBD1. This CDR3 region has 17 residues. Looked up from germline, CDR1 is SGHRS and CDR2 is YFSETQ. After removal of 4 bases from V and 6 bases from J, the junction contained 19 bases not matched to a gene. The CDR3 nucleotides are TGCGCCAGCAGCCTCAATCCTGACAGGGTGCCTTCGGGCGAGCAGTACTTC. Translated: CASSLNPDRVPSGEQYF.

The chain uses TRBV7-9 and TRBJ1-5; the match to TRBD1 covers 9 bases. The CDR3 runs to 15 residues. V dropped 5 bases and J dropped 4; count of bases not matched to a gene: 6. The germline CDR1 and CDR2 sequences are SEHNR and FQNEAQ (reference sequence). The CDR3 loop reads CASSQWDRENQPQHF. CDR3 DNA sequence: TGTGCCAGCAGCCAATGGGACAGGGAAAATCAGCCCCAGCATTTT.

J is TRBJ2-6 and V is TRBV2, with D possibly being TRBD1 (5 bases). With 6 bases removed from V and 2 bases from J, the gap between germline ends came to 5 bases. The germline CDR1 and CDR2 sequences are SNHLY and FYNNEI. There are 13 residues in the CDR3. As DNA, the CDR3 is TGTGCCAGCAGGGACACTGGGGCCAACGTCCTGACTTTC. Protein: CASRDTGANVLTF.

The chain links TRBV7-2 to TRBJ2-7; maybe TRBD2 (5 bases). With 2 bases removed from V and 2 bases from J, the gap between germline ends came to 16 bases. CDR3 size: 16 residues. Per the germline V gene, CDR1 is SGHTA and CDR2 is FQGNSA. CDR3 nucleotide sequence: TGTGCCAGCAGCTTATCGGGTGGCGGGTGGACCTACGAGCAGTACTTC. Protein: CASSLSGGGWTYEQYF.

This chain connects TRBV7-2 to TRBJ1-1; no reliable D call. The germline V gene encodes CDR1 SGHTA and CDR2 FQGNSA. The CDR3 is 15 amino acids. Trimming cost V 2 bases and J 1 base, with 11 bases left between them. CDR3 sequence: CASSLRQTKNTEAFF. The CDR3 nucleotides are TGTGCCAGCAGCTTACGGCAGACAAAGAACACTGAAGCTTTCTTT.

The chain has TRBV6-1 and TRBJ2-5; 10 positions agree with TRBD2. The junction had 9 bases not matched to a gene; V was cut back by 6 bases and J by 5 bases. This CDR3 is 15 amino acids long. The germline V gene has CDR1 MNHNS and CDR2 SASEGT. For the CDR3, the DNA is TGTGCCAGCAGCAGGACTAGCGGAGGGAGGGAGACCCAGTACTTC. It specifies CASSRTSGGRETQYF.

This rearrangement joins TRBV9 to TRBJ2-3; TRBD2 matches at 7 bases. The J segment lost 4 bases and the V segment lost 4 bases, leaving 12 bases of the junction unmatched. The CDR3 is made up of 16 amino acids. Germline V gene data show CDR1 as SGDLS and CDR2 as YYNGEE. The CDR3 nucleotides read TGTGCCAGCAGCCTCATGGCGGGAGTGACGCCAGATACGCAGTATTTT. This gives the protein CASSLMAGVTPDTQYF.

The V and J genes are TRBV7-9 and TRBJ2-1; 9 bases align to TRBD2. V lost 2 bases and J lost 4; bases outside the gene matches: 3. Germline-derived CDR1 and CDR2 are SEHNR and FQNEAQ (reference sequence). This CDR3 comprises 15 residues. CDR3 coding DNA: TGTGCCAGCAGCTTACTTAGCGGGAGTTACAATGAGCAGTTCTTC. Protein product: CASSLLSGSYNEQFF.

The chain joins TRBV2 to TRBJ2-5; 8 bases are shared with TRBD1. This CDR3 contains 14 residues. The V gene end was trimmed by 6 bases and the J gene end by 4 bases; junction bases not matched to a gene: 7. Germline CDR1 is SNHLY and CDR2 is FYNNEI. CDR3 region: CASRQTGVLETQYF. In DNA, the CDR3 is TGTGCCAGCAGACAGACAGGGGTACTAGAGACCCAGTACTTC.

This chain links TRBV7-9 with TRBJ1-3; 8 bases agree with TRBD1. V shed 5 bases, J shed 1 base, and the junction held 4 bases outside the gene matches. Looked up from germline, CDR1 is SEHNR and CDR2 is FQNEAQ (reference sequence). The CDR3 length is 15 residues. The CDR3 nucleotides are TGTGCCAGCAGCAGGACAGGGAGTTCTGGAAACACCATATATTTT. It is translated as CASSRTGSSGNTIYF.

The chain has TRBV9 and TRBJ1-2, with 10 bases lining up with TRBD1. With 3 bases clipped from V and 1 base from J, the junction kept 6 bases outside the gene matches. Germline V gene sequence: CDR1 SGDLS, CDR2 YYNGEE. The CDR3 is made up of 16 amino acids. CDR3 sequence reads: CASSARGQGINYGYTF. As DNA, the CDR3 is TGTGCCAGCAGCGCGAGGGGACAGGGGATTAACTATGGCTACACCTTC.

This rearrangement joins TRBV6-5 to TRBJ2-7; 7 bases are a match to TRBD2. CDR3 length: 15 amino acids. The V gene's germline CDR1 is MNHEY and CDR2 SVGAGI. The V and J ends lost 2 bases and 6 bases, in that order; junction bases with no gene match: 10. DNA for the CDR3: TGTGCCAGCAGTTACCTCCCGGGCGGGAGCGGCGAGCAGTACTTC. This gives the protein CASSYLPGGSGEQYF.

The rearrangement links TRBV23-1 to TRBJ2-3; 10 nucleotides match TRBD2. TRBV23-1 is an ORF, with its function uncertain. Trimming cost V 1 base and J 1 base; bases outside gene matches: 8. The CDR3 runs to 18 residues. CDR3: CASSQLAGGSDRTDTQYF. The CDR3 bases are TGCGCCAGCAGTCAATTAGCGGGAGGTTCCGACCGCACAGATACGCAGTATTTT.

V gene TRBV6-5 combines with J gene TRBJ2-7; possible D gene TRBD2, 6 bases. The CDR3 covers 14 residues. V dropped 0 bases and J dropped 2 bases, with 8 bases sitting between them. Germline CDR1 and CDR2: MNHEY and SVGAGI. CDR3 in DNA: TGTGCCAGCAGTTACTCGGGACTGGCCTACGAGCAGTACTTC. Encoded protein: CASSYSGLAYEQYF.